Described below is a single TCR beta chain sequence and its context. The clone's antigen remains unknown. No much larger clone is present one base from it, and per-base qualities are unavailable. This record belongs to a study of blood T cells in healthy people across ages (dated by TCRdb to the mid-2010s). Regarding the research as a whole: In model experiments, template switching captured about one uniquely barcoded TCR beta cDNA molecule for every two T cells. To track age-related changes in TCR beta repertoire diversity, the study relied on deep sequencing normalized with unique cDNA molecular identifiers. Donors were grouped into four age groups: young (average about 15 years), middle-aged (39), aged (about 59) and long-lived (around 80). To avoid experimental bias, donors of different ages were spread randomly across the sequencing lanes. For two donors (one aged 18 to 29 and one aged 80 or older), the study analyzed two additional independent replicas of 1 million unique cDNA reads from the same blood draw.

Library creation used 5' RACE. The instrument given in TCRdb is Illumina HiSeq 2500. A second PCR of roughly 7 to 11 cycles was performed with a sample-barcoded 5' primer and a J-beta primer mix. A template-switch 5' adaptor carrying 12 random nucleotides introduced a unique molecular identifier onto each TCR beta cDNA molecule. At least 3 million CDR3-containing paired-end reads were obtained from each sample. First-strand cDNA synthesis was performed from all RNA using the Mint cDNA synthesis kit, with priming by a TRBC-specific oligonucleotide. After uracil-DNA glycosylase treatment, a first 18-cycle PCR used universal primers M1SS and BC2_uni_R on all cDNA. The authors' analysis ran thus. Normalization of each sample was performed by random selection of 1 million high-quality reads, each carrying a distinct molecular identifier. Reads sharing molecular identifiers were discarded rather than binned into consensus sequences. MiTCR, set to a Q25 quality threshold and the strictest error-elimination algorithm, was used for CDR3 identification, clonotype clustering and error correction. A nonparametric unseen species model using Euler transformation provided a lower-bound estimate of total TCR beta diversity. The public sequencing data were trimmed at Q25 with fastp and processed into clonotypes with MiXCR by TCRdb, which kept only in-frame beta chains. CDR3 protein sequences are deduplicated, and each keeps its most common genes and DNA. The V and J calls were not made by the authors but by TCRdb's processing. Recorded for this sample are approximately 690,000 distinct CDR3 sequences; 40% to 50% of them occurred a single time. About 32% of the sample lies in the top ten.

As encoded in the germline V gene, CDR1 is SGHAT while CDR2 is FQNNGV. Deletion took 1 base off V and 5 bases off J, with a span of 9 bases between the germline ends. Spanning cysteine to phenylalanine, the CDR3 consists of 14 amino acids. The DNA shown is the 42-base CDR3, in frame from base 1. The roughly 37 donors, aged roughly 6 to 95 years, were systemically healthy Caucasian individuals from Russia. Each donor gave approximately 9.4 milliliters of peripheral blood, drawn into EDTA-treated Vacutainer tubes. Ficoll-Paque density-gradient centrifugation was used to isolate PBMCs, with at least 6.5 million obtained per sample. Total RNA was extracted from PBMCs with Trizol reagent, with at least 6 micrograms obtained per sample. For every donor, flow cytometry on a PBMC aliquot measured the percentage of naive CD45RAhigh/CD27high T cells. General conclusions and limits of the study: Because the CMV infection status of the donors was unknown, age-related changes in expanded clonotypes may potentially have been confounded. Estimates of total diversity based on one million sequenced T cells were considered lower bounds and underestimates. Since profiling was done on bulk unsorted PBMCs, naive and antigen-experienced compartments could not be conclusively compared. Observed TCR beta diversity per million T cells fell roughly linearly with age, and a significant reduction was already apparent by age roughly 40. Compared with the aged group, the long-lived group had more naive CD4+ T cells, fewer expanded clones and increased TCR diversity, a pattern suggesting age selection. The percentage of naive T cells measured by flow cytometry correlated strongly with observed TCR beta diversity.

The chain links TRBV11-2 with TRBJ2-1; the D call could be TRBD1 or TRBD2, with each sharing 6 bases. This TCR came from an elderly man in good health. Sequencing was done on a sample of blood. The nucleotides read TGTGCCAGCAGCTTAGGGGGGGCAAACAATGAGCAGTTCTTC. This codes for CASSLGGANNEQFF. Reference TRBV11-2 and TRBJ2-1 genes cover what lies past the CDR3, so the full variable domain is EAGVAQSPRYKIIEKRQSVAFWCNPISGHATLYWYQQILGQGPKLLIQFQNNGVVDDSQLPKDRFSAERLKGVDSTLKIQPAKLEDSAVYLCASSLGGANNEQFFGPGTRLTVL.